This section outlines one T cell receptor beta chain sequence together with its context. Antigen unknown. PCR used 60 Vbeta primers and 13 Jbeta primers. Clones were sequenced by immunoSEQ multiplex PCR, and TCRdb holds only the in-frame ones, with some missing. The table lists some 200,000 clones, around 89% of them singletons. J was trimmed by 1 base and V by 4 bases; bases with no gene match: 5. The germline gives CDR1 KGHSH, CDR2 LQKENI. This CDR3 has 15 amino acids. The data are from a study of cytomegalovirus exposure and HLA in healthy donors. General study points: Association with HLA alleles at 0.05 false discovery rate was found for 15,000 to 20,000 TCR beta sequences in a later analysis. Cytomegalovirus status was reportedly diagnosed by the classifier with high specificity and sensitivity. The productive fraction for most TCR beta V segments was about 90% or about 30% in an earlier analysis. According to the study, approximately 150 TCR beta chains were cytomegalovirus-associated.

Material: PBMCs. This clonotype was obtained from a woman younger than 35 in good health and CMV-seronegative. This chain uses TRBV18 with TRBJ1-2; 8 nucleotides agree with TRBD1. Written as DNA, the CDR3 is TGTGCCAGCTCACTTGGACAGGGCGGTAACTATGGCTACACCTTC. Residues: CASSLGQGGNYGYTF.